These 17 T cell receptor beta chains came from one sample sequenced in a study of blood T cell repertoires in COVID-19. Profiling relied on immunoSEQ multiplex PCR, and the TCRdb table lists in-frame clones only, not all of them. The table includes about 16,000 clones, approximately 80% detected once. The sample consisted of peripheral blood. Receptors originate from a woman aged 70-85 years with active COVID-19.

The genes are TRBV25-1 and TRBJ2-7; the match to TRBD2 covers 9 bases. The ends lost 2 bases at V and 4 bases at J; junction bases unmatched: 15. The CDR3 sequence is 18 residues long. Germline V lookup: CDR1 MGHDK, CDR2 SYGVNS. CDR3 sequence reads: CASSEGGLRGLASYEQYF. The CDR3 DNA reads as TGTGCCAGCAGTGAAGGTGGTCTGCGAGGACTAGCGAGTTACGAGCAGTACTTC.

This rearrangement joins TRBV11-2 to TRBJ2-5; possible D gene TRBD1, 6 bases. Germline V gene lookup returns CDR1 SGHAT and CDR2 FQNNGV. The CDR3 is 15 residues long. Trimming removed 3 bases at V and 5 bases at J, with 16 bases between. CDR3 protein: CASSLRGGWGETQYF. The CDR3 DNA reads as TGTGCCAGCAGCTTGCGAGGGGGATGGGGGGAGACCCAGTACTTC.

For the CDR3, the DNA is TGTGCCAGCAGTGAGTTAGAGAACACTGAAGCTTTCTTT. Its protein is CASSELENTEAFF. V usage is TRBV2 and J usage is TRBJ1-1; D is unclear. CDR3 length: 13 amino acids. V gave up 3 bases and J gave up 1 base, with 6 bases separating them. Germline assignment: CDR1 SNHLY and CDR2 FYNNEI.

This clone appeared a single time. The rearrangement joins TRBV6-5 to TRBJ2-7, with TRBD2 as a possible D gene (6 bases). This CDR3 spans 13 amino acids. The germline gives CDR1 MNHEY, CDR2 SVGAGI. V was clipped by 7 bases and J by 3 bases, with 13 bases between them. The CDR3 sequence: CASTSTRNYEQYF. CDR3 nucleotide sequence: TGTGCCAGCACCTCGACTAGGAACTACGAGCAGTACTTC.

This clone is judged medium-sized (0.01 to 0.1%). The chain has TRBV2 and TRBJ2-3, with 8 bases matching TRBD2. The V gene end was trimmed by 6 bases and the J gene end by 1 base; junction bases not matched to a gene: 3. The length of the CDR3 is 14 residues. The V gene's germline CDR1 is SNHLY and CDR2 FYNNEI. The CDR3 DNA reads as TGTGCCAGCAGCCCCGGGAGGGGCACAGATACGCAGTATTTT. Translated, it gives CASSPGRGTDTQYF. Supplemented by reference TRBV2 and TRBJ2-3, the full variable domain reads EPEVTQTPSHQVTQMGQEVILRCVPISNHLYFYWYRQILGQKVEFLVSFYNNEISEKSEIFDDQFSVERPDGSNFTLKIRSTKLEDSAMYFCASSPGRGTDTQYFGPGTRLTVL.

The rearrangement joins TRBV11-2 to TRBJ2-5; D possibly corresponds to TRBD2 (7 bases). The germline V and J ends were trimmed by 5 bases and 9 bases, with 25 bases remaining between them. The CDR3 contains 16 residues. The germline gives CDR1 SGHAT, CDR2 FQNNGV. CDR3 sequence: CASSRTDLGGRRAQYF. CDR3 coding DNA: TGTGCCAGCAGCCGTACCGACCTCGGGGGGCGCCGAGCCCAGTACTTC.

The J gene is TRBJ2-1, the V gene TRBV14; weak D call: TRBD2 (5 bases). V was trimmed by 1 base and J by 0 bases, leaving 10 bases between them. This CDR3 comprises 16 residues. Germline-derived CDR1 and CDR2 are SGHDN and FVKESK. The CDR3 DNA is TGTGCCAGCAGCCAAGCGGAGCGGCACTCCTACAATGAGCAGTTCTTC. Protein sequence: CASSQAERHSYNEQFF.

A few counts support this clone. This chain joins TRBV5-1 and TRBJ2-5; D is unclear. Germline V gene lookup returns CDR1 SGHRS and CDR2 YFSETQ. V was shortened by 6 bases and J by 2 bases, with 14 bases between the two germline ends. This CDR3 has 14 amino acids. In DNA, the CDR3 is TGCGCCAGCAAATCAAGCTCAACGCAAGAGACCCAGTACTTC. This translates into CASKSSSTQETQYF.

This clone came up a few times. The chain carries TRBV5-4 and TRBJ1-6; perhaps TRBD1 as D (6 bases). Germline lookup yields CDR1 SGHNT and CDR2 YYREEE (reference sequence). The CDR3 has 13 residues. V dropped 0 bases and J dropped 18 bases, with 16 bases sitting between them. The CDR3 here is CASSLGRADSAHF. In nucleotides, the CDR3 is TGTGCCAGCAGCTTGGGACGGGCGGACAGTGCCCACTTT.

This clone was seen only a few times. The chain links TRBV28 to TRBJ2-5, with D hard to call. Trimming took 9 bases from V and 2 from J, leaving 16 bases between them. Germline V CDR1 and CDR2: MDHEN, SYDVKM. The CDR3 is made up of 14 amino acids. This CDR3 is CASATRRRQETQYF. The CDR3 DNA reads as TGTGCCAGTGCCACGAGAAGGCGGCAAGAGACCCAGTACTTC.

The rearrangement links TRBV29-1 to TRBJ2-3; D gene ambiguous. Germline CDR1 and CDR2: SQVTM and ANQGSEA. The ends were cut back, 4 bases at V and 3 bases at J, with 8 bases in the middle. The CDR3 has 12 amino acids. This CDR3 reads CSVVRSTDTQYF. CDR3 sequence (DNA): TGCAGCGTTGTTAGATCTACAGATACGCAGTATTTT.

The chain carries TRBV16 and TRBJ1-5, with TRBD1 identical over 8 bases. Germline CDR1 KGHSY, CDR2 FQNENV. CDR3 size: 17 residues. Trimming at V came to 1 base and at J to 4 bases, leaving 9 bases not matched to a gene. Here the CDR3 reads CASSQFVQGAGNQPQHF. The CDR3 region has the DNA TGTGCCAGCAGCCAATTTGTGCAGGGGGCAGGGAATCAGCCCCAGCATTTT.

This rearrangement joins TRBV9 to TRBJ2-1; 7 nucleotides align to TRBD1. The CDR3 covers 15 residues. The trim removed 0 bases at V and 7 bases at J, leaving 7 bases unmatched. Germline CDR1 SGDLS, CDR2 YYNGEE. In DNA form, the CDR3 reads TGTGCCAGCAGCGTAGGCAGGGGGTCCTCTAATGAGCAGTTCTTC. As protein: CASSVGRGSSNEQFF.

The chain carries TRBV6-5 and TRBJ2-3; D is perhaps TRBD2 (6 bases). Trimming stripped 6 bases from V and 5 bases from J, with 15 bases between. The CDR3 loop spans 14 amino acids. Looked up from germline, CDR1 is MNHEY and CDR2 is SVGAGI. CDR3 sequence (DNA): TGTGCCAGCAGGTCTGGACTGGGGGGAGATACGCAGTATTTT. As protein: CASRSGLGGDTQYF.

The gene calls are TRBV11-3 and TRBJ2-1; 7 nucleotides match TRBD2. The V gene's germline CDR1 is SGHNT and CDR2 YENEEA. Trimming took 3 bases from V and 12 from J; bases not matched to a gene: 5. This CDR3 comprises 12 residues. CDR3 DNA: TGTGCCAGCAGCTTGGGCGGGAGACGGCAGTTCTTC. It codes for CASSLGGRRQFF.

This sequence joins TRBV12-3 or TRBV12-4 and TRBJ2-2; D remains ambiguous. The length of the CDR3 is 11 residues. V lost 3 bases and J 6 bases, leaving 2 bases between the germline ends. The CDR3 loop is CASSFAGELFF. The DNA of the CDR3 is TGTGCCAGCAGTTTCGCCGGGGAGCTGTTTTTT.

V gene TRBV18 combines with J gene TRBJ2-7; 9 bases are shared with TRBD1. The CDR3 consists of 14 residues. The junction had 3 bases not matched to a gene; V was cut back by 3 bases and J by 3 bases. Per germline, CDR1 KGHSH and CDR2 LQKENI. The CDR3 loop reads CASSPRTGDYEQYF. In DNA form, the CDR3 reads TGTGCCAGCTCACCGAGGACAGGGGACTACGAGCAGTACTTC.